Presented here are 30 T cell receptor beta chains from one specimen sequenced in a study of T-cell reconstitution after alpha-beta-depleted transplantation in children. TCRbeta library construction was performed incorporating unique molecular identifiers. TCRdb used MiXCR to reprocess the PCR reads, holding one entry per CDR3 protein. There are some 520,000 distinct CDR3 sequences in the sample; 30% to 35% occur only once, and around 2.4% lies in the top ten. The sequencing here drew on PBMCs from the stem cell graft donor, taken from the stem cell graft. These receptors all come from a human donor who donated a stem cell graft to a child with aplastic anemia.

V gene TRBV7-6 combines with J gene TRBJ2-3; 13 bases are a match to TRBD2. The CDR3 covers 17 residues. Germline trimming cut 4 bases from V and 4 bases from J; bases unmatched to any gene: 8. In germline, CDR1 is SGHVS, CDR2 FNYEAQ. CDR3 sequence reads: CASSSVTSGRPADTQYF. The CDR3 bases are TGTGCCAGCAGCTCCGTGACTAGCGGGAGGCCGGCAGATACGCAGTATTTT.

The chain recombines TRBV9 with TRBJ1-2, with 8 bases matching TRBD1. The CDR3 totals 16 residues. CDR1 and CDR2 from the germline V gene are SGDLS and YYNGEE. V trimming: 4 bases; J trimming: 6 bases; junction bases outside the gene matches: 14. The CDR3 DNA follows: TGTGCCAGCAGCCACGGGCCGGGACAGGAAAGTGATGGCTACACCTTC. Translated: CASSHGPGQESDGYTF.

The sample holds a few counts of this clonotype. CDR3 in amino acids: CSANGALPGPEPYNEQFF. In DNA form, the CDR3 reads TGCAGTGCCAACGGAGCTTTGCCGGGACCCGAACCATACAATGAGCAGTTCTTC. The rearrangement links TRBV20-1 to TRBJ2-1; perhaps D is TRBD1 or TRBD2 (5 bases each). CDR1 is DFQATT and CDR2 is SNEGSKA in the germline V gene (reference sequence). Trimming took 6 bases from V and 4 from J, leaving 28 bases between them. This CDR3 spans 18 amino acids.

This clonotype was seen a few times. CDR3 region: CSALSRTGLNQPQHF. The DNA for the CDR3 is TGCAGTGCCCTATCAAGGACAGGGCTCAATCAGCCCCAGCATTTT. V usage is TRBV20-1 and J usage is TRBJ1-5; 8 bases align to TRBD1. The germline gives CDR1 DFQATT, CDR2 SNEGSKA (reference sequence). CDR3 length equals 15 residues. The V and J ends lost 6 bases and 3 bases, in that order; junction bases with no gene match: 10.

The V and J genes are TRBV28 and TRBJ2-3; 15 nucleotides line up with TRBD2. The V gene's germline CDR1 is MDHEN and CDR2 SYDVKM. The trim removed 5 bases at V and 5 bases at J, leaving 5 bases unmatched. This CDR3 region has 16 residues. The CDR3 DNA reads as TGTGCCAGCAGTACCCGGACTAGCGGGAGGGGAGATACGCAGTATTTT. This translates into CASSTRTSGRGDTQYF.

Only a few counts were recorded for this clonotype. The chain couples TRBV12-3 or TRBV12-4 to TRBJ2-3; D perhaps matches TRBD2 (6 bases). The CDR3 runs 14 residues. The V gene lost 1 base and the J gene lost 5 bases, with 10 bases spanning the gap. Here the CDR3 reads CASSLVGAGDTQYF. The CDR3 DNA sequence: TGTGCCAGCAGTTTAGTGGGAGCGGGAGATACGCAGTATTTT.

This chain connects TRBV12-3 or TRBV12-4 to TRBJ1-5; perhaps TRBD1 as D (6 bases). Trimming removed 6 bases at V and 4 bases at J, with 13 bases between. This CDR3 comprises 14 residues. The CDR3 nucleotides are TGTGCCAGCAGCAAACTAGGGGGGAATCAGCCCCAGCATTTT. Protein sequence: CASSKLGGNQPQHF.

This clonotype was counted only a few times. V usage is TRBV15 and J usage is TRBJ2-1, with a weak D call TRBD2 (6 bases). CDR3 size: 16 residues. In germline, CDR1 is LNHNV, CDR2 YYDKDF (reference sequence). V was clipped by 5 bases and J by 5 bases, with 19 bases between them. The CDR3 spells CATSGRLGWADNEQFF. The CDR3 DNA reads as TGTGCCACCAGCGGACGACTAGGTTGGGCGGACAATGAGCAGTTCTTC. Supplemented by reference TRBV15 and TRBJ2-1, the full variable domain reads DAMVIQNPRYQVTQFGKPVTLSCSQTLNHNVMYWYQQKSSQAPKLLFHYYDKDFNNEADTPDNFQSRRPNTSFCFLDIRSPGLGDTAMYLCATSGRLGWADNEQFFGPGTRLTVL.

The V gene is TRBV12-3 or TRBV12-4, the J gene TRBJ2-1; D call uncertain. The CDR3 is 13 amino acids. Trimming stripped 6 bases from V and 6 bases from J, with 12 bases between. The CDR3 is CASSSTNPNEQFF. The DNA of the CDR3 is TGTGCCAGCAGCTCCACGAACCCCAATGAGCAGTTCTTC.

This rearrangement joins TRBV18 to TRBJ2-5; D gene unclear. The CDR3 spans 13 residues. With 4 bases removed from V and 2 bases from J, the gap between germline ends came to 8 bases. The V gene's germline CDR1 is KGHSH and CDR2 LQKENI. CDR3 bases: TGTGCCAGCTCACGGACCTTGCAAGAGACCCAGTACTTC. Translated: CASSRTLQETQYF.

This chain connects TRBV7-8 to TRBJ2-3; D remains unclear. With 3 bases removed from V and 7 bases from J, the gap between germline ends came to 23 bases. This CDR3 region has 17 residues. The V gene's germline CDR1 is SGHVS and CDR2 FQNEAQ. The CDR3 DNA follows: TGTGCCAGCAGCTTTCCGACGGGCTACCCAGTGCAGAATACGCAGTATTTT. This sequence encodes CASSFPTGYPVQNTQYF.

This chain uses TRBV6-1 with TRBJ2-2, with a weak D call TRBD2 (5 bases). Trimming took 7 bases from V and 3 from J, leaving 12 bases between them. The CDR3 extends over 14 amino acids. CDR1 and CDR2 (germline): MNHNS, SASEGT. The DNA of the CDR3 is TGTGCCAGCAAGGCTTCGAGGGACACCGGGGAGCTGTTTTTT. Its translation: CASKASRDTGELFF.

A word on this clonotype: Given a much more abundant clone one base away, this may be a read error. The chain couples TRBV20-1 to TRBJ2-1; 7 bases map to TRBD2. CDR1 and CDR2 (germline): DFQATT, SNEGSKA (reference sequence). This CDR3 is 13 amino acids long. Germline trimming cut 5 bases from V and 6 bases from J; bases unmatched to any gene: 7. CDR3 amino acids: CSASRGRRNEQFF. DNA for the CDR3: TGCAGTGCTTCTCGCGGGAGACGCAATGAGCAGTTCTTC.

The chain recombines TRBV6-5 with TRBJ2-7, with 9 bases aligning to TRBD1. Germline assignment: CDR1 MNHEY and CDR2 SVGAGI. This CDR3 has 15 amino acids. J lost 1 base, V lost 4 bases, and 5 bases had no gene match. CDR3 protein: CASSSAGTGSYEQYF. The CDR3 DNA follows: TGTGCCAGCAGTTCCGCCGGGACAGGGTCCTACGAGCAGTACTTC.

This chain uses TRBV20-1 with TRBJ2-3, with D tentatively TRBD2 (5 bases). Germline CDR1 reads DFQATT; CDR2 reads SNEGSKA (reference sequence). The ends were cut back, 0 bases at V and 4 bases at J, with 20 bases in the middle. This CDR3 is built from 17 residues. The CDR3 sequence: CSARDGRRAGRSDTQYF. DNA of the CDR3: TGCAGTGCTAGAGATGGCCGGCGGGCGGGCAGGTCAGATACGCAGTATTTT.

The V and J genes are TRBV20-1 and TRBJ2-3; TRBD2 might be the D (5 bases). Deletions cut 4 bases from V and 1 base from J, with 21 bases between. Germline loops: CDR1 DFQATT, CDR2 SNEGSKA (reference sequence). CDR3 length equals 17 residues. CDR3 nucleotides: TGCAGTGCTATTCATCCGGGATTCCTCGTCGGCACAGATACGCAGTATTTT. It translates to CSAIHPGFLVGTDTQYF.

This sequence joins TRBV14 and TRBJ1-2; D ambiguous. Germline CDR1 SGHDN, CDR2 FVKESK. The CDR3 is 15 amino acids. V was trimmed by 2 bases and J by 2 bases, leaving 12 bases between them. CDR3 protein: CASSQSARRNYGYTF. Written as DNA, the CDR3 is TGTGCCAGCAGCCAAAGTGCTCGGAGAAACTATGGCTACACCTTC.

The CDR3 reads CASSTGSGRYPNEQYF. CDR3 in DNA: TGTGCCAGCAGTACGGGTAGCGGGAGATATCCGAACGAGCAGTACTTC. The J gene is TRBJ2-7, the V gene TRBV27; 9 nucleotides line up with TRBD2. The CDR3 loop spans 16 amino acids. Germline trimming cut 5 bases from V and 5 bases from J; bases unmatched to any gene: 13. CDR1 is MNHEY, CDR2 SMNVEV, per germline (reference sequence).

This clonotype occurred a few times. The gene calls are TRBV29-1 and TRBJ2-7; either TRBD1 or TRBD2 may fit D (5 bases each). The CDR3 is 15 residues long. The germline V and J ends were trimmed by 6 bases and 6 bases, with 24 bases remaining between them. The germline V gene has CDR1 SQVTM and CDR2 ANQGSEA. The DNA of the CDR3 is TGCAGCGTACCTGGACCGGGGCCCGGCCCCTGCGAGCAGTACGTC. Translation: CSVPGPGPGPCEQYV.

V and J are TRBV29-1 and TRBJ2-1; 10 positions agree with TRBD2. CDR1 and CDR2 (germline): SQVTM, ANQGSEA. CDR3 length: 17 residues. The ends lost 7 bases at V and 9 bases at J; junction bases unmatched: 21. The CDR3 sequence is CSGSQSLTSGPFGEQFF. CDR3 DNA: TGCAGCGGGTCCCAATCCTTGACTAGCGGGCCCTTTGGTGAGCAGTTCTTC.

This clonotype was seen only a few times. Here the CDR3 reads CASSVGVGGGQETQYF. CDR3 in DNA: TGTGCCAGCAGCGTCGGGGTCGGGGGAGGCCAAGAGACCCAGTACTTC. This chain links TRBV9 with TRBJ2-5; D perhaps matches TRBD2 (6 bases). The CDR3 runs 16 residues. Germline V gene data show CDR1 as SGDLS and CDR2 as YYNGEE. Trimming took 2 bases from V and 1 from J, leaving 15 bases between them.

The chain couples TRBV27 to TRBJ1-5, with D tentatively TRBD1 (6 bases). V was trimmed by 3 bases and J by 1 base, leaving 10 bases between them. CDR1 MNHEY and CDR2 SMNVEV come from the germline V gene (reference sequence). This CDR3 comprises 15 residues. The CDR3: CASSLGARSNQPQHF. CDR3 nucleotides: TGTGCCAGCAGTTTGGGGGCTCGGAGCAATCAGCCCCAGCATTTT.

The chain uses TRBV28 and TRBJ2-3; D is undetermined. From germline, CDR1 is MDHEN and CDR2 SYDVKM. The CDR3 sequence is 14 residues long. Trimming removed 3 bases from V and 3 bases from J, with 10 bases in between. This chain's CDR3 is CASSLAKDTDTQYF. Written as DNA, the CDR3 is TGTGCCAGCAGTTTGGCAAAGGATACAGATACGCAGTATTTT.

CDR3 nucleotide sequence: TGCAGCGTCGGTAGCGGGAGGGCCCACAATGAGCAGTTCTTC. Amino acids: CSVGSGRAHNEQFF. The chain uses TRBV29-1 and TRBJ2-1, with 11 bases fitting TRBD2. Germline CDR1 and CDR2: SQVTM and ANQGSEA. The CDR3 loop spans 14 amino acids. Unmatched junction bases numbered 6, after V lost 6 bases and J lost 5 bases.

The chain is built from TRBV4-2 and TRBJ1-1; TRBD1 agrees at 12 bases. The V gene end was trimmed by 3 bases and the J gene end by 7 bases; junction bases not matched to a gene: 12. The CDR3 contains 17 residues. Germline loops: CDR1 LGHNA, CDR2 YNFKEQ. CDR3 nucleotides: TGTGCCAGCAGCCACGATCCCCGGGACAGGGGGCTTGGTGAAGCTTTCTTT. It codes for CASSHDPRDRGLGEAFF.

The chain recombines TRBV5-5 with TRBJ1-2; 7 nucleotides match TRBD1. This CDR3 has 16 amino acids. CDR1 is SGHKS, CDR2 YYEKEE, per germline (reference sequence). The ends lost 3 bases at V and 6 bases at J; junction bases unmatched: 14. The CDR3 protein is CASSSGSSTGRNGYTF. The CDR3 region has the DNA TGTGCCAGCAGCTCGGGATCGTCGACAGGGAGGAATGGCTACACCTTC. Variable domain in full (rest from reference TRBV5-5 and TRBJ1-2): DAGVTQSPTHLIKTRGQQVTLRCSPISGHKSVSWYQQVLGQGPQFIFQYYEKEERGRGNFPDRFSARQFPNYSSELNVNALLLGDSALYLCASSSGSSTGRNGYTFGSGTRLTVV.

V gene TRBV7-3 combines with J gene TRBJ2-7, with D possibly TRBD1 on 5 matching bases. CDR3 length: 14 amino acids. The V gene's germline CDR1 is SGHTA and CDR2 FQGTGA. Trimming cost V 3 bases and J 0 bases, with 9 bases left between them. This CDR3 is CASSLTANSYEQYF. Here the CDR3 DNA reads TGTGCCAGCAGCTTGACAGCAAACTCCTACGAGCAGTACTTC.

CDR3 residues: CSPLRPTIAFF. Here the CDR3 DNA reads TGCAGTCCCCTCAGGCCCACTATAGCTTTCTTT. This chain joins TRBV20-1 and TRBJ1-1; D is uncertain. CDR3 length: 11 residues. The V gene's germline CDR1 is DFQATT and CDR2 SNEGSKA (reference sequence). V gave up 8 bases and J gave up 10 bases, with 17 bases separating them.

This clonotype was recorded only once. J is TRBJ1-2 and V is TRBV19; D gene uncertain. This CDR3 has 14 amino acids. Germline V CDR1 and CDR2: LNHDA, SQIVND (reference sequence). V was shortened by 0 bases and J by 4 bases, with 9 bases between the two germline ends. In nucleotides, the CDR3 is TGTGCCAGTAGTATAGATCCCGCTGGCTATGGCTACACCTTC. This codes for CASSIDPAGYGYTF.

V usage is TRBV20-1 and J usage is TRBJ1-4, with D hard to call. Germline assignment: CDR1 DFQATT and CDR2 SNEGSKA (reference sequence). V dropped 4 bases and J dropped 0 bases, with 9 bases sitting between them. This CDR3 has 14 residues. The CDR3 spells CSATKAATNEKLFF. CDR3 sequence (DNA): TGCAGTGCTACCAAAGCGGCAACTAATGAAAAACTGTTTTTT.